This TCR beta chain was sequenced for a study of shared clonotypes between healthy human individuals. Whole-study findings and limits: Generally, naive subsets came out with larger estimated richness than memory subsets.

For this clone: Its antigen is still unknown.

Caucasian adults living in Nashville, Tennessee, provided all samples. Per sorted-subset replicate PCR, input was approximately 0.2 ug DNA, representing 30,000 or so T cell genomes. Measured with immunoSEQ multiplex PCR; TCRdb has only the in-frame clones, and not every one. The sample yields about 2 million clones, 90% to 95% seen once. Germline CDR1 and CDR2: LGHNA and YSLEER. There are 16 residues in the CDR3. V trimming: 0 bases; J trimming: 9 bases; junction bases outside the gene matches: 5. This clonotype originated in a young man in good health. This rearrangement joins TRBV4-3 to TRBJ2-1; TRBD2 matches 13 bases. The sequenced material came from naive CD4+ T cells sorted from blood. Stated subset: CD45RA+ positively selected. The CDR3 coding sequence is TGCGCCAGCAGCCAAGAATTACTAGCGGGAGGGGGTGAGCAGTTCTTC. Translating it yields CASSQELLAGGGEQFF.